These 20 T cell receptor beta chains were all obtained from the same sample, sequenced in a study of post-analysis software for immune sequencing data. cDNA libraries of TCR beta carried unique molecular identifiers. TCRdb called the PCR reads again in MiXCR, with one record for every CDR3 protein. The table records about 820,000 distinct CDR3 sequences, about 53% of them present only once. Broader study findings: Four to six TRBV segments were more frequent in patients than controls; TRBV5-6, TRBV5-1 and TRBV20-1 belonged to this group.

These receptors have no identified antigens. The sample consisted of blood. The receptors were sampled from a girl aged 10 to 17 with multiple sclerosis.

This clonotype was seen only a few times. Sequence at one end of the junction differs from germline and may be a read error. The chain joins TRBV5-1 to TRBJ2-3, with D unresolved. This CDR3 contains 14 residues. From germline, CDR1 is SGHRS and CDR2 YFSETQ. DNA for the CDR3: TGTGCCAGCAGCTCTGGGCTGGGGACAGATACGCAGTATTTT. Translation: CASSSGLGTDTQYF.

The rearrangement joins TRBV12-3 or TRBV12-4 to TRBJ1-2, with D possibly being TRBD1 (5 bases). Trimming pared 5 bases from V and 5 bases from J, leaving 15 bases between. The CDR3 totals 14 residues. The CDR3, as DNA: TGTGCCAGCAGTAAAAACCGGGACGGATATGGCTACACCTTC. This translates into CASSKNRDGYGYTF.

CDR3 DNA: TGCAGTGCTCACCCACTTGAGGGGCGCGATGGCTACACCTTC. This sequence encodes CSAHPLEGRDGYTF. The chain uses TRBV20-1 and TRBJ1-2; possible D gene TRBD1, 5 bases. V lost 5 bases, J lost 6 bases, and 19 bases lay in between. The CDR3 consists of 14 residues. CDR1 and CDR2 (germline): DFQATT, SNEGSKA (reference sequence).

The chain combines TRBV7-9 with TRBJ2-7; TRBD1 matches 8 bases. Trimming cost V 1 base and J 2 bases; bases outside gene matches: 1. Germline CDR1 and CDR2: SEHNR and FQNEAQ (reference sequence). This CDR3 has 14 residues. CDR3 region: CASSLVDRAYEQYF. The CDR3 bases are TGTGCCAGCAGCTTAGTGGACAGGGCCTACGAGCAGTACTTC.

The rearrangement links TRBV7-3 to TRBJ1-2; 7 positions match TRBD1. This CDR3 has 13 amino acids. Germline V gives CDR1 SGHTA, CDR2 FQGTGA. V trimming: 5 bases; J trimming: 6 bases; junction bases outside the gene matches: 6. As DNA, the CDR3 is TGTGCCAGCAGCGCCGACAGGGTGGATGGCTACACCTTC. Residues: CASSADRVDGYTF.

This clonotype appeared once. The rearrangement links TRBV6-4 to TRBJ1-2; D remains unclear. Trimming shortened V by 0 bases and J by 7 bases, and 12 bases separated the two germline ends. The germline gives CDR1 MRHNA, CDR2 SNTAGT. This CDR3 contains 14 residues. The CDR3 region has the DNA TGTGCCAGCAGTGACTCACCAGAAAAGGGTGGCTACACCTTC. As protein: CASSDSPEKGGYTF.

The chain couples TRBV5-1 to TRBJ2-7; 10 bases match TRBD2. This CDR3 has 15 amino acids. V was clipped by 1 base and J by 3 bases; unmatched bases: 4. CDR1 SGHRS and CDR2 YFSETQ come from the germline V gene. DNA of the CDR3: TGCGCCAGCAGCTTGCGGACTAGCGGATACTACGAGCAGTACTTC. Translating it yields CASSLRTSGYYEQYF.

This clonotype was observed a single time. The rearrangement joins TRBV20-1 to TRBJ2-7; D perhaps matches TRBD2 (8 bases). The germline V and J ends were trimmed by 3 bases and 2 bases, with 35 bases remaining between them. Germline CDR1 reads DFQATT; CDR2 reads SNEGSKA (reference sequence). The CDR3 has 21 amino acids. In DNA form, the CDR3 reads TGCAGTGCTAGTGACCTTCCGGACAGGACGGGAGGGCTTTGGCGCCCCTACGAGCAGTACTTC. This codes for CSASDLPDRTGGLWRPYEQYF.

The chain recombines TRBV6-6 with TRBJ2-7; TRBD1 might be the D (6 bases). Germline V gives CDR1 MNHNY, CDR2 SVGAGI (reference sequence). Trimming removed 5 bases from V and 0 bases from J, with 14 bases in between. The CDR3 runs to 15 residues. CDR3 sequence reads: CASSHHLDSSYEQYF. The CDR3 DNA is TGTGCCAGCAGTCACCACTTGGACAGCTCCTACGAGCAGTACTTC.

The J gene is TRBJ2-7, the V gene TRBV12-3 or TRBV12-4, with 8 bases lining up with TRBD1. The closer fit of TRBJ2-4 to the DNA end suggests the J call may be wrong. The CDR3 is 13 residues long. Here the CDR3 DNA reads TGTGCCAGCAGTGAGGACAGGGAAAACATTCAGTACTTC. Amino acid sequence: CASSEDRENIQYF.

This clonotype was observed a few times. J is TRBJ2-7 and V is TRBV10-3, with TRBD1 matching 10 bases. Per the germline V gene, CDR1 is ENHRY and CDR2 is SYGVKD. The CDR3 length is 14 residues. V was pared by 8 bases and J by 1 base, with 5 bases of the junction left unmatched. CDR3 sequence: CAIGRDRGSYEQYF. In DNA form, the CDR3 reads TGTGCCATCGGCCGGGACAGGGGTTCCTACGAGCAGTACTTC.

This clonotype was seen once. J is TRBJ1-2 and V is TRBV20-1, with 11 bases identical to TRBD1. The germline CDR1 and CDR2 sequences are DFQATT and SNEGSKA (reference sequence). The CDR3 loop spans 12 amino acids. With V trimmed by 5 bases and J by 7 bases, 3 bases remained unmatched. DNA for the CDR3: TGCAGTGCTCGGACAGGGGGCTCTGGCTACACCTTC. Residues: CSARTGGSGYTF.

The chain couples TRBV20-1 to TRBJ1-2; D not certain. Per germline, CDR1 DFQATT and CDR2 SNEGSKA (reference sequence). The CDR3 loop spans 16 amino acids. V shed 4 bases and J shed 0 bases, with 18 bases lying between them. The CDR3 region is CSATPAHTRANYGYTF. CDR3 DNA: TGCAGTGCTACCCCCGCTCATACGAGGGCTAACTATGGCTACACCTTC.

CDR3 sequence reads: CSARLAGMNIQYF. CDR3 sequence (DNA): TGCAGTGCTAGACTAGCGGGTATGAACATTCAGTACTTC. The V call is TRBV20-1, the J call TRBJ2-4, with 8 nucleotides matching TRBD2. This CDR3 is built from 13 residues. The germline CDR1 and CDR2 sequences are DFQATT and SNEGSKA (reference sequence). J was trimmed by 7 bases and V by 2 bases; bases with no gene match: 4.

V is TRBV3-1 and J is TRBJ2-7; 9 bases fit TRBD2. The length of the CDR3 is 19 residues. The germline V gene encodes CDR1 LGHDT and CDR2 YNNKEL (reference sequence). The V gene end was trimmed by 2 bases and the J gene end by 2 bases; junction bases not matched to a gene: 16. CDR3 region: CASSQPSLRLAGPTYEQYF. The CDR3 DNA reads as TGTGCCAGCAGCCAACCCTCGTTACGTCTAGCGGGACCTACCTACGAGCAGTACTTC.

The chain carries TRBV14 and TRBJ2-5; possibly TRBD2 for D (5 bases). The germline CDR1 and CDR2 sequences are SGHDN and FVKESK. V lost 5 bases and J lost 3, with 10 bases in between. The CDR3 spans 13 residues. CDR3 bases: TGTGCCAGCAGCGTAGCGTGGGAAGAGACCCAGTACTTC. Amino acid sequence: CASSVAWEETQYF.

The chain joins TRBV5-1 to TRBJ2-5; perhaps D is TRBD1 or TRBD2 (5 bases each). The germline gives CDR1 SGHRS, CDR2 YFSETQ. Trimming took 4 bases from V and 5 from J, leaving 21 bases between them. This CDR3 contains 16 residues. CDR3 sequence reads: CASSLPLRGEGETQYF. DNA for the CDR3: TGCGCCAGCAGCCTCCCCCTGAGGGGCGAGGGGGAGACCCAGTACTTC.

This clonotype came up a few times. The chain recombines TRBV20-1 with TRBJ2-7, with TRBD2 matching 7 bases. The V and J ends lost 0 bases and 5 bases, in that order; junction bases with no gene match: 16. The CDR3 is 17 residues long. The germline gives CDR1 DFQATT, CDR2 SNEGSKA (reference sequence). The CDR3 loop reads CSARDLGREGGVHEQYF. The CDR3 coding sequence is TGCAGTGCTAGAGATCTAGGGAGGGAGGGTGGCGTCCACGAGCAGTACTTC.

The chain has TRBV29-1 and TRBJ1-2; D ambiguous. Looked up from germline, CDR1 is SQVTM and CDR2 is ANQGSEA. Trimming removed 5 bases from V and 7 bases from J, with 17 bases in between. The CDR3 is 13 residues long. The CDR3 region has the DNA TGCAGCGTTTACGGCAGCTCGGTGTCTGGCTACACCTTC. Protein: CSVYGSSVSGYTF.

This clonotype was picked up one time. The V call is TRBV6-5, the J call TRBJ2-1, with 11 bases aligning to TRBD1. Unmatched junction bases numbered 14, after V lost 2 bases and J lost 8 bases. Germline CDR1 is MNHEY and CDR2 is SVGAGI. The CDR3 totals 18 residues. The CDR3 bases are TGTGCCAGCAGTTACAGGGCCCCGGGACAGGGGGTTTCGGATGAGCAGTTCTTC. It is translated as CASSYRAPGQGVSDEQFF.